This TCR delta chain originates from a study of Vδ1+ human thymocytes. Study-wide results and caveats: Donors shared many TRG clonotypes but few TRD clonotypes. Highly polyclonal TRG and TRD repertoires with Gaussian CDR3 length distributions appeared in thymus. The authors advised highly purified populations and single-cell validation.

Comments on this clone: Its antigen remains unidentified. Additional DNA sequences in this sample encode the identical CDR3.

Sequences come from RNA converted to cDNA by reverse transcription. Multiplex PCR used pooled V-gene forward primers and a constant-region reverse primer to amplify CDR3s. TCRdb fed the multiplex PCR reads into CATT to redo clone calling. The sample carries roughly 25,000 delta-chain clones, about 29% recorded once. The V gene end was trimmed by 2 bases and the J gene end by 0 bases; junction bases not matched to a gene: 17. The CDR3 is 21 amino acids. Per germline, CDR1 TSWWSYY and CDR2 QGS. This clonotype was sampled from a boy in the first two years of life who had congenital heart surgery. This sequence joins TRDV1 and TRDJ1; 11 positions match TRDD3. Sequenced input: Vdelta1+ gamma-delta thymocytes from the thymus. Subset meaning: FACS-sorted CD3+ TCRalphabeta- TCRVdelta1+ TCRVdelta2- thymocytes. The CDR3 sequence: CALGEYPLTWGIPAYTDKLIF. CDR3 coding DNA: TGTGCTCTTGGGGAATACCCTCTTACCTGGGGGATACCCGCCTACACCGATAAACTCATCTTT.